This TCR beta chain was recovered during a study of cytomegalovirus exposure and HLA in healthy donors. The overall study: Approximately 170 million T cells yielded 117 million unique TCR beta sequences in earlier analysis. Among 350 to 500 genotyped donors, around 77% fell in the Caucasian-associated ancestry cluster. Study observations and caveats: Some TCR beta chains (around 160 of them) were listed as cytomegalovirus-associated.

Germline V lookup: CDR1 SGDLS, CDR2 YYNGEE. The CDR3 has 15 residues. V was clipped by 2 bases and J by 7 bases; unmatched bases: 2. About this clone itself: Antigen: not known.

This PCR relied on a set of 60 Vbeta primers and 13 Jbeta primers. Produced via immunoSEQ multiplex PCR; TCRdb's table is partial and in-frame only. The sample shows approximately 280,000 clones, roughly 85% of them seen only once. Material for sequencing was PBMCs. This clonotype was obtained from a man in his forties in good health and CMV-seropositive. The rearrangement uses TRBV9 and TRBJ2-1; 14 bases are shared with TRBD2. The CDR3: CASSVGTSGSNEQFF. As DNA, the CDR3 is TGTGCCAGCAGCGTTGGGACTAGCGGGAGTAATGAGCAGTTCTTC.